This T cell receptor (beta chain) was found in a study of cytomegalovirus exposure and HLA in healthy donors (dated 2017 in TCRdb). Regarding the research as a whole: According to an earlier analysis of 450 to 650 of the donors, roughly 180 million T cells yielded 117 million unique TCR beta sequences and more than 250 Gb of sequence data. An earlier analysis of several hundred of the donors applied high-throughput TCR beta sequencing to assess whether each TCR beta V gene segment acted as functional or pseudogenic. Across around 400 genotyped donors of the cohort, an average of about 240,000 unique TCR beta nucleotide sequences per donor were sequenced, and roughly 20% of those sequences were non-productive. About five DR-DQ haplotypes were handled as single units for association and clustering because linkage in the cohort was strong. Of the 300 to 450 genotyped donors, over 80% were placed in the genetic ancestry cluster associated with self-reported Caucasian donors. Rather than using new phenotypic data, the later analysis identified candidate immune exposures from TCR beta sequences and from how often those sequences occurred across donors. In addition to the first cohort of around 670 subjects, a separate validation cohort of 120 different subjects was used. About 300 gigabases of sequencing data and about 92 million unique TCR sequences made up an early release that covered around 640 HLA-typed donors. Typing coverage varied by locus: roughly 629-630 donors for A, B, C, DRB1 and DQB1; some 520 for DQA1; approximately 610 for DPA1; about 450 for DPB1. To predict cytomegalovirus infection status, the study combined high-throughput TCR immunosequencing, statistical association of individual TCRs with disease status, and machine learning. HLA typing covered class I and class II loci at four-digit resolution. The aim of the study was to test whether cataloging public T cell receptors could identify signatures of past pathogen exposure. All discovery cohort repertoires had been generated on a single sequencing platform. Using immunosequencing, the study profiled T cell repertoires from 666 subjects and related those repertoires to cytomegalovirus serostatus. Donor age, sex, ethnicity and CMV serostatus were compiled alongside the repertoire data. A later analysis re-analyzed previously published TCR beta repertoires from 500 to 700 donors and added high-resolution HLA genotyping to study TCR occurrence patterns. A later genetic analysis took genome-wide SNP genotypes for about 65% of the roughly 670 donors and used that subset as a discovery cohort.

Compared with germline, V lacks 2 bases and J lacks 2 bases; bases without a gene match: 6. From the cysteine through the phenylalanine, the CDR3 covers 16 amino acids. Left in the record is the CDR3 DNA by itself, 48 bases read in frame from the first base. Sequences WSHSY (CDR1) and SAAADI (CDR2) are obtained from the germline V gene. General findings and caveats noted by the study authors: The presence/absence analyses assumed that sequencing depth was roughly uniform across donors, and that assumption may not be true. Correlated functional status among segregating V segments might be attributable to linkage disequilibrium, but an unknown experimental factor could not be ruled out. A later analysis found that most CMV-associated TCR beta chains appeared HLA-restricted, with HLA associations seemingly driven largely by CMV exposure. Most TCR sequences were seen in very few donors, while some public TCRs were found in many individuals. V-gene and J-gene trimming of TCR beta chains was associated with a missense DCLRE1C variant in a later genetic analysis, and the association was replicated in an independent cohort. A later analysis reported that several top co-occurrence clusters appeared linked to parvovirus B19, influenza, CMV and Epstein-Barr virus. In both the original and validation cohorts, the classifier was reported to diagnose cytomegalovirus status with high specificity and sensitivity. In this cohort, only TCR beta chains were sequenced, and detectable features were limited by the absence of alpha or paired-chain data. Because some donors lacked HLA typing at each locus, the association tests relied only on the typed subset. Some IMGT-functional V segments, including TRBV6-2 and TRBV6-3, could not be told apart with the 87-base-pair reads, so those segments were excluded. At a false discovery rate of 0.05, a later analysis linked some 18,000 TCR beta sequences to specific HLA alleles. In vitro tests confirmed that three of the cytomegalovirus-associated TCR beta chains recognize cytomegalovirus antigens. The study listed 150 to 200 TCR beta chains as associated with cytomegalovirus. The earlier analysis of some 540 of the donors excluded some 16 rarely observed V segments, including chromosome 9 orphons, because counts were too low. An earlier analysis of approximately 590 of the donors showed that most TCR beta V segments appeared in productive rearrangements either about 87% or about 30% of the time, which broadly matched IMGT annotations. A cluster of highly shared sequence variants was judged likely to represent a technical artifact of the sequencing pipeline. Immune exposure information for the cohort was limited to CMV serostatus. A further reported finding was that TCR beta sequences accurately predicted the HLA-A and HLA-B alleles for most subjects in the first cohort. The authors suggested that the approach could potentially be extended to other disease states and immunological phenotypes. Strong co-occurrence of HLA alleles, especially DR and DQ, made assigning TCR associations to individual alleles difficult. A later genetic analysis reported fewer N-insertions in productive TCRs among donors in an Asian-associated ancestry cluster than the roughly 640-donor mean. In a later analysis, HLA-associated TCR beta chains were found to be more clonally expanded and to have lower generation probabilities than equally common non-associated chains. According to a later analysis, TCR association rates differed among HLA loci, with DRB1 alleles showing the most associated TCRs and HLA-C alleles showing the fewest.

In total, over 600 healthy bone marrow donors made up the cohort. At the time of sampling, all cohort members were nominally healthy, though unrecorded immune exposures were likely present. The donor tested CMV seronegative, placing the donor among the 350 to 400 seronegative members of the cohort. A peripheral blood sample was collected from each donor, and TCR beta sequencing was performed on peripheral blood mononuclear cells. The Qiagen DNeasy Blood Extraction Kit was used to extract genomic DNA from the blood cell samples. The library was prepared using the immunoSEQ multiplex PCR assay. A mixture of 60 forward primers for TCR Vbeta segments and 13 reverse primers for TCR Jbeta segments was used in the multiplex PCR. Amplification of the CDR3 region of rearranged TCR beta genes was performed with a multiplex PCR assay on genomic DNA. The Illumina HiSeq System was used to sequence the amplified TCR beta libraries as 87-base-pair reads. Processing in the source paper ran as follows. In a later analysis, 80 million or so unique TCR beta chains were counted across the roughly 670 repertoires, and roughly 11 million of these chains were shared by at least two donors. Raw reads were error-corrected and collapsed into unique sequences with a nearest-neighbor algorithm that merged closely related sequences to remove PCR and sequencing errors. V, D and J gene segments were assigned by aligning CDR3 sequences to IMGT reference sequences. For a sequence to be retained, at least a six-nucleotide match to both a V gene segment and a J gene segment was required. Rearrangements were classified as productive when the CDR3 lacked stop codons and remained in frame with V and J, and all other rearrangements were classified as non-productive. CDR3 was defined according to IMGT convention as the region running from the second conserved V-encoded cysteine to the conserved J-encoded phenylalanine. Sequences without an unambiguous match to a single V gene segment were excluded from the earlier analysis of about 600 of the donors. An earlier analysis of 500 to 600 of the donors classified V segments as functional when productive rearrangements were above 56.7% and as segregating when the standard deviation between donors was above 5%. To diagnose cytomegalovirus status from the catalog of TCR beta chain sequences, a statistical classification framework was built. In a later analysis, V and J genes were assigned by comparing TCR nucleotide sequences against IMGT/GENE-DB human TR gene sequences. In a later analysis, CDR3 sequences and most-parsimonious VDJ recombination scenarios were assigned using the TCRdist pipeline. In a later analysis, every TCR beta chain was defined by the combination of its CDR3 amino acid sequence and its V-gene family, and reads without a unique V-gene family were dropped. A later analysis removed several hundred highly shared, low-generation-probability nucleotide sequences to deal with suspected cross-contamination and a sequencing artifact. A later analysis calculated a clonal expansion index for each public chain from normalized within-repertoire ranks of inferred template counts. A later analysis computed generation probabilities with a VDJ recombination model fitted to out-of-frame rearrangements, and checked the results against IGoR. In a later analysis, hypergeometric tests were used to score TCR-TCR, TCR-HLA and TCR-CMV co-occurrence, with a repertoire-size bias correction applied to TCR pairs. False discovery rates were estimated in a later analysis by permuting HLA or CMV assignments 20 times. In a later analysis, co-occurring TCRs were grouped using DBSCAN, and TCRdist sequence similarity was added for clustering within HLA-allele-positive subsets. For co-occurrence clustering, repertoires with fewer than 30,000 or more than 120,000 public chains were excluded, along with roughly 5 repertoires with anomalous nucleotide sharing. TCRdb holds this immuneACCESS table with in-frame rearrangements only. Some clones are missing; in checked studies, unresolved V genes explain under half, and the rest has no known cause. Clonal size and the V and J genes are those of that table, whereas D and trimming came from the DNA. In all, the sample holds 120,000 or so clones, and over 65% of those were seen once. Jointly, the top ten make up about 6% of the sample.

This clone was detected only once. This clone's antigen is unknown. Per-base quality was not reported, and no clone a single base away is much larger than it. The source is a woman between 35 and 50 years old in good health and CMV-seronegative. Sequencing used PBMCs. The rearrangement combines TRBV10-2 with TRBJ2-3, and 8 bases in between align with TRBD2. The CDR3 has the sequence CASSEVGRAATDTQYF. DNA sequence: TGCGCCAGCAGTGAGGTCGGGAGGGCCGCCACAGATACGCAGTATTTT.